Sequencing of this TCR beta chain was carried out in a study of siplizumab effects on memory and regulatory T cells. V shed 0 bases and J 4 bases; nucleotides not matched to a gene: 5. Germline CDR1 is SGHNT and CDR2 is YYREEE (reference sequence). The CDR3 has 17 residues. Some clones are missing from TCRdb's copy, which holds only in-frame ones; the method was immunoSEQ multiplex PCR. Of approximately 97,000 clones listed, about 94% are singletons. This clone was seen a single time. Its antigen is currently unknown. The study, taken as a whole, reports: Treg-derived clones made up an average of around 70% of mappable alloreactive CD4+ clones with siplizumab and 25% to 30% in controls.

The rearrangement joins TRBV5-4 to TRBJ2-3; 13 bases map to TRBD2. The sample taken for sequencing was CD4+ T cells sorted from blood. The clonotype was recovered from a human donor in good health. The CDR3: CASSLGTSGSRADTQYF. In nucleotides, the CDR3 is TGTGCCAGCAGCTTGGGGACTAGCGGGAGTAGGGCAGATACGCAGTATTTT. Full variable domain (remainder filled in from reference TRBV5-4 and TRBJ2-3): ETGVTQSPTHLIKTRGQQVTLRCSSQSGHNTVSWYQQALGQGPQFIFQYYREEENGRGNFPPRFSGLQFPNYSSELNVNALELDDSALYLCASSLGTSGSRADTQYFGPGTRLTVL.